This T cell receptor (beta chain) was obtained from a study of T cells in women clearing cervical HPV infection. Regarding this clone: The read ends 3 residues before the CDR3 terminus; that terminus is restored from the germline J gene.

Libraries were prepared by immunoSEQ multiplex PCR; TCRdb keeps only in-frame clonotypes and omits some of them. This sample's clone table lists under 40,000 clones. All donors had a single incident cervical HPV16 infection, not prevalent. The germline CDR1 and CDR2 sequences are MNHNS and SASEGT. This CDR3 contains 16 residues. Source material: blood buffy coat. The TCR was taken from a woman between 18 and 70 years old with a cervical HPV16 infection that either progressed to CIN3+ or cleared (not recorded which). The V call is TRBV6-1, the J call TRBJ2-3; TRBD2 is a possible D gene (6 bases). CDR3 bases read: TGTGCCAGCAGTGAACTTACGGGGGACCCCCAAGAGACG. Translation: CASSELTGDPQET. The CDR3 in its entirety is CASSELTGDPQETQYF.